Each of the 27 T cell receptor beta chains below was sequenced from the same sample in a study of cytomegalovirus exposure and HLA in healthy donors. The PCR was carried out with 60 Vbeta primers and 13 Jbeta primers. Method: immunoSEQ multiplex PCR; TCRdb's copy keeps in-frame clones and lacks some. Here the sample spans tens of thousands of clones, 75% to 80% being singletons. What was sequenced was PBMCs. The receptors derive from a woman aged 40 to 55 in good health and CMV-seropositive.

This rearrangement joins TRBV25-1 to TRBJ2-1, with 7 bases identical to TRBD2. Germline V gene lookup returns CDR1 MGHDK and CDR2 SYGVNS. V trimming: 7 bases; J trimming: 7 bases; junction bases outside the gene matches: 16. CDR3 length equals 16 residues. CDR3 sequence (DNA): TGTGCCAGCAATGCTAGCGGACCCCAAGTTGGGAATGAGCAGTTCTTC. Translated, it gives CASNASGPQVGNEQFF.

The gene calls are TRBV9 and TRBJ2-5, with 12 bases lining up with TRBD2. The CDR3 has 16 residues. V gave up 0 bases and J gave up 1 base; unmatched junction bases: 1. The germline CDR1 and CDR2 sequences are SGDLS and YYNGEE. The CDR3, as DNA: TGTGCCAGCAGCGTAGGGACTAGCGGGATCCAAGAGACCCAGTACTTC. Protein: CASSVGTSGIQETQYF.

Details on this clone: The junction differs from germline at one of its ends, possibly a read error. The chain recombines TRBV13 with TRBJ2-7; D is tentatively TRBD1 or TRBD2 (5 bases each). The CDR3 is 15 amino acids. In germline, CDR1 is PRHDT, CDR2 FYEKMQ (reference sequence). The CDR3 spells CASSLGAGGFYEQYF. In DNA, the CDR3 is TGTGCCAGCAGCCTAGGGGCAGGAGGCTTCTACGAGCAGTACTTC.

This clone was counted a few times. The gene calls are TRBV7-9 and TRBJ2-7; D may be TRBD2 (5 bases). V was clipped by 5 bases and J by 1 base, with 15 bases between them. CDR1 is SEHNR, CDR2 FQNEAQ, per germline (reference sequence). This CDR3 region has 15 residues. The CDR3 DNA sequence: TGTGCCAGCAGCCCCAATCCCGGGATATCCTACGAGCAGTACTTC. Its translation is CASSPNPGISYEQYF.

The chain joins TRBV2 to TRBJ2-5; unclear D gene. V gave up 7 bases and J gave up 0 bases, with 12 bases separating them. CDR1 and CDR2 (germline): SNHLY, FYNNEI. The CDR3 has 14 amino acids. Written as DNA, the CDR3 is TGTGCCAGCAATCCGATGGAGAACCAAGAGACCCAGTACTTC. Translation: CASNPMENQETQYF.

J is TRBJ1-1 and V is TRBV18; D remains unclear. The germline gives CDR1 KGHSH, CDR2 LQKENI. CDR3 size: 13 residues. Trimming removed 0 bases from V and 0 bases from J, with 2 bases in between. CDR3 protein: CASSPPVNTEAFF. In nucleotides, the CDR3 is TGTGCCAGCTCACCACCCGTGAACACTGAAGCTTTCTTT.

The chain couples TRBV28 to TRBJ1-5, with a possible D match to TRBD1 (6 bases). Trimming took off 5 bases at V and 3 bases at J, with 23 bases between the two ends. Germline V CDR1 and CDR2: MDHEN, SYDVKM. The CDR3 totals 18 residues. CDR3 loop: CASSIKITRTALNQPQHF. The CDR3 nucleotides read TGTGCCAGCAGTATAAAGATAACCCGGACAGCTCTCAATCAGCCCCAGCATTTT.

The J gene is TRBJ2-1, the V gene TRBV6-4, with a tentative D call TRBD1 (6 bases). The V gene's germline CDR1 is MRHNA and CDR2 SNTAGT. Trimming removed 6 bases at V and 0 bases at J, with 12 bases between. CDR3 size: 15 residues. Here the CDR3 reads CASRPDRSSYNEQFF. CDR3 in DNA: TGTGCCAGCAGGCCAGACAGGAGCTCCTACAATGAGCAGTTCTTC.

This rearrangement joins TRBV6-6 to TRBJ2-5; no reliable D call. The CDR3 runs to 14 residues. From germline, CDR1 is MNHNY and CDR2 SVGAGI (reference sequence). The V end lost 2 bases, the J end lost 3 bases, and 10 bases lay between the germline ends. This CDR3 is CASSYADWEETQYF. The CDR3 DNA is TGTGCCAGCAGTTACGCCGACTGGGAAGAGACCCAGTACTTC.

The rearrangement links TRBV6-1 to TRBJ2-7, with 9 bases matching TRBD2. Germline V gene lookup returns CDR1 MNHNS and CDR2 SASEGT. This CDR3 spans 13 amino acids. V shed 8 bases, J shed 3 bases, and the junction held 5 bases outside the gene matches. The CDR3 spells CASVRAGGYEQYF. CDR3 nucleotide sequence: TGTGCCAGCGTTCGAGCGGGAGGCTACGAGCAGTACTTC.

This CDR3 is CASSYSQGLVVIGYNEQFF. CDR3 bases: TGTGCCAGCAGTTATTCGCAGGGACTGGTAGTTATAGGGTACAATGAGCAGTTCTTC. The genes are TRBV6-9 and TRBJ2-1; a weak D match, TRBD2 (6 bases). The length of the CDR3 is 19 residues. Trimming removed 0 bases at V and 4 bases at J, with 22 bases between. Germline assignment: CDR1 MNHGY and CDR2 SVAAGI.

In nucleotides, the CDR3 is TGTGCCAGCAGGGGACAGGGGGAAGCTTTCTTT. As protein: CASRGQGEAFF. V is TRBV2 and J is TRBJ1-1, with 10 positions matching TRBD1. Losses at the gene ends were 6 bases for V and 8 bases for J; bases not matched to a gene: 0. Germline V gene data show CDR1 as SNHLY and CDR2 as FYNNEI. The CDR3 runs 11 residues.

The CDR3 loop is CASSPGTGYNQPQHF. The CDR3 DNA reads TGTGCCAGCAGTCCCGGGACAGGGTACAATCAGCCCCAGCATTTT. The chain carries TRBV2 and TRBJ1-5, with 9 positions matching TRBD1. The junction had 5 bases not matched to a gene; V was cut back by 5 bases and J by 3 bases. Germline CDR1 is SNHLY and CDR2 is FYNNEI. This CDR3 comprises 15 residues.

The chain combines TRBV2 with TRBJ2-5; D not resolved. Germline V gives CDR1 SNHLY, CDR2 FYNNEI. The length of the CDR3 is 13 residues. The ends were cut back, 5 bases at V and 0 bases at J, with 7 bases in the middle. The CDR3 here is CASSPFHQETQYF. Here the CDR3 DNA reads TGTGCCAGCAGTCCATTTCACCAAGAGACCCAGTACTTC.

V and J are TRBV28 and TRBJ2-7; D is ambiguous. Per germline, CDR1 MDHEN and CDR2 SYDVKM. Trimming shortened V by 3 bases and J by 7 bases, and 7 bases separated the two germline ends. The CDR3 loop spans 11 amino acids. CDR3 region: CASSLTREQYF. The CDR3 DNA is TGTGCCAGCAGTTTGACTCGGGAGCAGTACTTC.

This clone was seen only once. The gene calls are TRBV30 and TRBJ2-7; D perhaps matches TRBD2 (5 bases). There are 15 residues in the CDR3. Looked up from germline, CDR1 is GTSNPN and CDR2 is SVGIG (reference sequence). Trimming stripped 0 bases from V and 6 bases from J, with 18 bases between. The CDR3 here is CAWSVRRGRIAEQYF. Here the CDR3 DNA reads TGTGCCTGGAGTGTACGTAGAGGGAGAATCGCCGAGCAGTACTTC. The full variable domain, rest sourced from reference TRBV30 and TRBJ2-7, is SQTIHQWPATLVQPVGSPLSLECTVEGTSNPNLYWYRQAAGRGLQLLFYSVGIGQISSEVPQNLSASRPQDRQFILSSKKLLLSDSGFYLCAWSVRRGRIAEQYFGPGTRLTVT.

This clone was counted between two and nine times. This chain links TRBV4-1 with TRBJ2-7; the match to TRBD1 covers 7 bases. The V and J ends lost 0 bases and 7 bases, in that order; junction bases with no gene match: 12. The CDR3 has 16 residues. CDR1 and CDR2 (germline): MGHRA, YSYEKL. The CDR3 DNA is TGCGCCAGCAGCCAAGATCCCGGGACAGATACTAGGGAGCAGTACTTC. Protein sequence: CASSQDPGTDTREQYF.

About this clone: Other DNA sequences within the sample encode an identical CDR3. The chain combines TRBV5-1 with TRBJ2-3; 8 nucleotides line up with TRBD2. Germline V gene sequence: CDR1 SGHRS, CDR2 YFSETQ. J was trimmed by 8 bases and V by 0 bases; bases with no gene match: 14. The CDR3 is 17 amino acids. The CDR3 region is CASSLEFGGRPMGTQYF. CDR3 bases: TGCGCCAGCAGCTTGGAGTTTGGCGGGAGGCCGATGGGTACGCAGTATTTT. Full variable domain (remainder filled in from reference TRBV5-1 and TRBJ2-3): KAGVTQTPRYLIKTRGQQVTLSCSPISGHRSVSWYQQTPGQGLQFLFEYFSETQRNKGNFPGRFSGRQFSNSRSEMNVSTLELGDSALYLCASSLEFGGRPMGTQYFGPGTRLTVL.

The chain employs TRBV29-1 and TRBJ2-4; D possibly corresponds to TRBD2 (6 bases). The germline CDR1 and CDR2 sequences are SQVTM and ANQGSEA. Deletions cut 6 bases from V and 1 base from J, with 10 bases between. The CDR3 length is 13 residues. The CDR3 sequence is CSVRGGAKNIQYF. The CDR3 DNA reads TGCAGCGTCCGTGGGGGGGCCAAAAACATTCAGTACTTC.

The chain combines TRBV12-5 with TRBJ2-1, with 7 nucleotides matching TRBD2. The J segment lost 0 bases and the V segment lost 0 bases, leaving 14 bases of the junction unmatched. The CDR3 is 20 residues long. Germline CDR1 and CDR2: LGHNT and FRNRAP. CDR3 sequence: CASGLVLGGGPAPSYNEQFF. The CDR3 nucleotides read TGTGCTAGTGGTTTGGTACTGGGGGGAGGGCCTGCCCCCTCCTACAATGAGCAGTTCTTC.

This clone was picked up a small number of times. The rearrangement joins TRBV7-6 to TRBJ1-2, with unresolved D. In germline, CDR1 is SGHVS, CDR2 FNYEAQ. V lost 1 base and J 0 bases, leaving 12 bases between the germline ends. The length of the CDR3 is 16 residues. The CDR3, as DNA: TGTGCCAGCAGCTTAGGGGATGGGAGCCCTAACTATGGCTACACCTTC. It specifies CASSLGDGSPNYGYTF.

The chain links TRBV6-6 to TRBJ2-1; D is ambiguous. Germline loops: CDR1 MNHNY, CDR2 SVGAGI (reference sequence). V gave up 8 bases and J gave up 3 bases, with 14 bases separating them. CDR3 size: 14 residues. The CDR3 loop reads CASHYSANYNEQFF. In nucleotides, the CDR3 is TGTGCCAGCCACTATTCTGCGAACTACAATGAGCAGTTCTTC.

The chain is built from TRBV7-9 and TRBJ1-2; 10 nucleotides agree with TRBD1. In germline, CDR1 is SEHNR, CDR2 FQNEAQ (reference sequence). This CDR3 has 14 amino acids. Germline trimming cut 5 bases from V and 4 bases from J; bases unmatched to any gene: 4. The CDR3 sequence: CASSQTGGPYGYTF. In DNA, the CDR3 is TGTGCCAGCAGCCAGACAGGGGGCCCCTATGGCTACACCTTC. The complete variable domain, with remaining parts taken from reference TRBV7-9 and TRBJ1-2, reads DTGVSQNPRHKITKRGQNVTFRCDPISEHNRLYWYRQTLGQGPEFLTYFQNEAQLEKSRLLSDRFSAERPKGSFSTLEIQRTEQGDSAMYLCASSQTGGPYGYTFGSGTRLTVV.

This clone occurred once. This chain's CDR3 is CASSDPPSGEETQYF. The CDR3 bases are TGTGCCAGCAGTGATCCGCCTAGCGGCGAAGAGACCCAGTACTTC. The chain carries TRBV2 and TRBJ2-5; TRBD2 matches 7 bases. Germline V CDR1 and CDR2: SNHLY, FYNNEI. Germline trimming cut 3 bases from V and 3 bases from J; bases unmatched to any gene: 7. The CDR3 runs to 15 residues.

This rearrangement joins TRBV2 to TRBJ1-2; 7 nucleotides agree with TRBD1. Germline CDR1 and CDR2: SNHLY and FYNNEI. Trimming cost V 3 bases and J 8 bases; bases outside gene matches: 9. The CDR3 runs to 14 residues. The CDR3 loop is CASSDWTGEDGYTF. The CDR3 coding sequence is TGTGCCAGCAGTGATTGGACAGGAGAAGACGGCTACACCTTC.

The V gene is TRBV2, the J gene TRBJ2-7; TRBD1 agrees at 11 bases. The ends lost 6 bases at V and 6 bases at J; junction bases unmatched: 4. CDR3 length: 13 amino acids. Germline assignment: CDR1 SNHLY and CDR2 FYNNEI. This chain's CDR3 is CASRGTGGGEQYF. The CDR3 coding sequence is TGTGCCAGCAGGGGGACAGGGGGGGGCGAGCAGTACTTC.

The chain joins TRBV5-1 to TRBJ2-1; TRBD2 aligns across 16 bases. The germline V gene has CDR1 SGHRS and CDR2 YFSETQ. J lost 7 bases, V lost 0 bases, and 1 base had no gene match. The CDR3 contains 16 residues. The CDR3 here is CASSLGGLAGGNEQFF. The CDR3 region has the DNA TGCGCCAGCAGCTTGGGGGGACTAGCGGGAGGGAATGAGCAGTTCTTC.